This TCR beta chain was obtained from a study of cytomegalovirus exposure and HLA in healthy donors. Study outcomes and limitations: Most CMV-associated TCR beta chains appeared HLA-restricted in a later analysis. Follow-up analysis found HLA locus-dependent TCR association rates, highest for DRB1 and lowest for HLA-C.

Primers: 60 Vbeta forward and 13 Jbeta reverse. TCRdb keeps only in-frame clones here, not all; method: immunoSEQ multiplex PCR. This table holds under 200,000 clones, about 76% found once. For this clone: Its matching antigen is unknown.

CDR1 is MRHNA and CDR2 is SNTAGT in the germline V gene. The length of the CDR3 is 16 residues. Trimming removed 0 bases at V and 13 bases at J, with 19 bases between. At the time of sampling, donors were nominally healthy, though unrecorded immune exposures were likely. This chain connects TRBV6-4 to TRBJ1-6; no firm D call. Material for sequencing was PBMCs. The source of this sequence is a woman aged 35 to 49 in good health and CMV-seropositive. The CDR3: CASSDSTLRAYCPLHF. In DNA form, the CDR3 reads TGTGCCAGCAGTGACTCGACCTTGAGGGCCTATTGCCCCCTCCACTTT.